This entry describes one T cell receptor (beta chain). Its antigen is not yet known. Base qualities are not provided; no much larger clone lies one nucleotide away. According to the germline V gene (reference sequence), CDR1 reads GTSNPN and CDR2 reads SVGIG. Trimming leaves V shorter by 3 bases and J shorter by 6 bases, with the junction holding 8 bases beyond the gene matches. There are 13 amino acids in the CDR3, from cysteine to phenylalanine inclusive. Here the CDR3 DNA is all that survives: 39 bases in frame from base 1. The data are from a study of naive and memory T cell subsets (dated by TCRdb to 2015 to 2018). The study in broad terms: The figure summarizing the skin biopsy and whole blood samples listed around 10 blood donors, 7 tuberculin skin test biopsies and 3 saline control biopsies. Usually PCR2 was run as a SYBR Green qPCR and stopped at a set threshold, although low-input samples could use end-point PCR (approximately 6 cycles) instead. Broader findings and caveats from the paper: The RNA-based method was acknowledged to be potentially sensitive to changes in TCR transcripts with T cell activation and differentiation.

A robust, sensitive protocol for the amplification, sequencing and analysis of TCRs was described in the study, in which 3' ligation of a UMI-containing oligonucleotide to TCR cDNA was used. Whole blood analysis involved drawing around 2.5 ml of peripheral blood from adult healthy volunteers into Tempus tubes and then extracting RNA following the manufacturer's instructions. Total RNA, without cell sorting, was DNase treated with RQ1 DNase before reverse transcription, targeting about 1 to 1000 ng input. Libraries were prepared from skin biopsies and whole blood so that pipeline robustness could be tested in samples in which T cells form a minority population. Receptors were amplified or captured by UMI-ligation and nested PCR. The ligated cDNA was amplified in four rounds of PCR with nested alpha and beta constant region primers together with the SP2 primer. For the blood and skin samples, TCR RNA was reverse transcribed with SuperScript IV using primers for the alpha and beta constant regions. T4 RNA ligase 1 was used to ligate an oligonucleotide containing the Illumina SP2 primer and a UMI to the 3' end of the cDNA. To prevent hairpin formation, the 12-nucleotide UMI was made up of two random hexamers with an eight-base spacer between them. From the second PCR onward, TCR alpha and beta chain libraries were processed separately, and dual indexing was applied for multiplexing. After pooling, the indexed libraries were analyzed by capillary electrophoresis and sequenced on either an Illumina MiSeq or NextSeq. Libraries were spiked with PhiX DNA at roughly 4.5-7% so that base diversity was increased and cluster recognition was improved. The original pipeline was this. UMIs were extracted from read 2 by Demultiplexor and combined with the TCR sequence from read 1, and reads were split according to sample indices. Decombinator identified V and J genes and V-J junctions, assigning each TCR a five-part identifier including V and J deletions. Collapsinator used UMIs to correct sequencing errors and PCR amplification heterogeneity, yielding UMI-based abundance per TCR. CDR3Translator turned identifiers into nucleotide sequence, translated that sequence into amino acids, and pulled out CDR3 regions based on terminal motifs. Error-corrected alpha and beta TCR counts from blood and skin were compared after normalization to input RNA amount. TCRdb reprocessed the public reads (quality trimming at Q25 with fastp, clone calling with MiXCR) and kept in-frame beta chains. Here each entry gathers all rows of one CDR3 protein and keeps the most common genes and DNA. These V and J calls are TCRdb output, not the study's own analysis. The sample table shows approximately 30,000 distinct CDR3 sequences, and roughly 5.2% are seen once. The ten largest clonotypes hold approximately 8% of the sample.

Sequenced sample: blood. The clonotype was recovered from an adult in good health. This sequence uses TRBV30 and TRBJ2-7; 7 nucleotides in the junction match TRBD2. The nucleotide sequence reads TGTGCCTGGAGGACGGCGACGGGGGGCGAGCAGTACTTC. This yields the protein CAWRTATGGEQYF.